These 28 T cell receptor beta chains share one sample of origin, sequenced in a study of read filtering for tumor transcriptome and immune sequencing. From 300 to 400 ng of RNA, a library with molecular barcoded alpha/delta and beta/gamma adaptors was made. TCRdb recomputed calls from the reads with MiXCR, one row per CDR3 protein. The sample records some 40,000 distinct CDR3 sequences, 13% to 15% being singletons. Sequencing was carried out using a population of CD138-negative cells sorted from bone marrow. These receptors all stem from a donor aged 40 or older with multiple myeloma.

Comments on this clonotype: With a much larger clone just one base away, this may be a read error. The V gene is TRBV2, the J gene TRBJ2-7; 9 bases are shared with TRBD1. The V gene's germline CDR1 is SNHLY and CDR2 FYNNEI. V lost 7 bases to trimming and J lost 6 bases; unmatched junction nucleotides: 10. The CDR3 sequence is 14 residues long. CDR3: CASNMVGTGREQYF. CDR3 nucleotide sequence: TGTGCCAGCAACATGGTCGGGACAGGGCGCGAGCAGTACTTC.

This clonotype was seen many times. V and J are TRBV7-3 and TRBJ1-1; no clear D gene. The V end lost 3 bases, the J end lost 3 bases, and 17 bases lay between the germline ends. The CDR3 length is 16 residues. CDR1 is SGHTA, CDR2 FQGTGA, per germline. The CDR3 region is CASSLDGRNKDTEAFF. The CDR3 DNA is TGTGCCAGCAGCTTGGACGGGAGGAATAAAGACACTGAAGCTTTCTTT. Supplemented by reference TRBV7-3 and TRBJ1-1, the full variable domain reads GAGVSQTPSNKVTEKGKYVELRCDPISGHTALYWYRQSLGQGPEFLIYFQGTGAADDSGLPNDRFFAVRPEGSVSTLKIQRTERGDSAVYLCASSLDGRNKDTEAFFGQGTRLTVV.

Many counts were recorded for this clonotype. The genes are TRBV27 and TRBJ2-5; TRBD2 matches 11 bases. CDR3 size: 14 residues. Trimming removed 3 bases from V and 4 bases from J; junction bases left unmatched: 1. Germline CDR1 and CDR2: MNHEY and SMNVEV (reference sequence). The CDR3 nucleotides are TGTGCCAGCAGTTTGCTAGCGGGAGGAGAGACCCAGTACTTC. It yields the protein CASSLLAGGETQYF.

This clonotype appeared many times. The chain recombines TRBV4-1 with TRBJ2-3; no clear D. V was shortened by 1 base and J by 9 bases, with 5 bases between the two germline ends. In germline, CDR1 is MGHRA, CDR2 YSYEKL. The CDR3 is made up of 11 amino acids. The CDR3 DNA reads TGCGCCAGCAGCCAAGCCCTGACGCAGTATTTT. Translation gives CASSQALTQYF.

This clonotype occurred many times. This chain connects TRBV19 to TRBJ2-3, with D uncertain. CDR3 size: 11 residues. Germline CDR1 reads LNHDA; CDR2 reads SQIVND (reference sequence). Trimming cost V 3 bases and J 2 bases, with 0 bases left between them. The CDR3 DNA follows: TGTGCCAGTAGTATCACAGATACGCAGTATTTT. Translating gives CASSITDTQYF. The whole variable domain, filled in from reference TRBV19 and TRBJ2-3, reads DGGITQSPKYLFRKEGQNVTLSCEQNLNHDAMYWYRQDPGQGLRLIYYSQIVNDFQKGDIAEGYSVSREKKESFPLTVTSAQKNPTAFYLCASSITDTQYFGPGTRLTVL.

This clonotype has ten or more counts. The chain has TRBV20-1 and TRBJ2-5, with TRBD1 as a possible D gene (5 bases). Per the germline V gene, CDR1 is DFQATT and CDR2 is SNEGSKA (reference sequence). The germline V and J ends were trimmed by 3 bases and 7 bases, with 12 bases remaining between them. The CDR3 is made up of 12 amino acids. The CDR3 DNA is TGCAGTGCTAGGGGGCAGGTCGGGACCCAGTACTTC. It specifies CSARGQVGTQYF.

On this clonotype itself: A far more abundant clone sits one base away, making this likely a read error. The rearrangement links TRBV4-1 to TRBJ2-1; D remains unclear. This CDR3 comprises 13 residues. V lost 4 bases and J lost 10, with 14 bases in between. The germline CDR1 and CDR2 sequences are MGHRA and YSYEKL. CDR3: CASSRLSTYEQFF. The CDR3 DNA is TGCGCCAGCAGCCGGCTGTCGACCTACGAGCAGTTCTTC.

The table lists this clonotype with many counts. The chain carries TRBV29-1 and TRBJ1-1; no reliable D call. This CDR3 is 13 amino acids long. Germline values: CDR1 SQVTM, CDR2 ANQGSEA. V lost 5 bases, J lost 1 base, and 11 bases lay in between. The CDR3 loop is CSVQRQPNTEAFF. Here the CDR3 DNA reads TGCAGCGTTCAACGTCAACCGAACACTGAAGCTTTCTTT. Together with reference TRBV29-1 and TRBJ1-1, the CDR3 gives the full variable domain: SAVISQKPSRDICQRGTSLTIQCQVDSQVTMMFWYRQQPGQSLTLIATANQGSEATYESGFVIDKFPISRPNLTFSTLTVSNMSPEDSSIYLCSVQRQPNTEAFFGQGTRLTVV.

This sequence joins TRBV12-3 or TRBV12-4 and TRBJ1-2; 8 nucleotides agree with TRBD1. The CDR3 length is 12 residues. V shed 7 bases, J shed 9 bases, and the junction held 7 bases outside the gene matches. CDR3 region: CASTPTGESYTF. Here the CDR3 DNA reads TGTGCCAGCACCCCGACAGGGGAGAGCTACACCTTC.

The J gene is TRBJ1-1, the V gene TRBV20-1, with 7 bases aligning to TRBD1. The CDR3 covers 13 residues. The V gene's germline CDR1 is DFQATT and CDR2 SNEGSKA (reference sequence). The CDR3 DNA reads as TGCGGTACTCCCGGGACAGCGAACACTGAAGCTTTCTTT. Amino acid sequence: CGTPGTANTEAFF.

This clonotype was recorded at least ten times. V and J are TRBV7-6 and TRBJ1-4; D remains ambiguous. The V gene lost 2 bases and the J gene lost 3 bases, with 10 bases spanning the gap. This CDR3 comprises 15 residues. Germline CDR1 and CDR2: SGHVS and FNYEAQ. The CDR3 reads CASSLNVRANEKLFF. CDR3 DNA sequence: TGTGCCAGCAGCTTAAACGTCCGCGCTAATGAAAAACTGTTTTTT.

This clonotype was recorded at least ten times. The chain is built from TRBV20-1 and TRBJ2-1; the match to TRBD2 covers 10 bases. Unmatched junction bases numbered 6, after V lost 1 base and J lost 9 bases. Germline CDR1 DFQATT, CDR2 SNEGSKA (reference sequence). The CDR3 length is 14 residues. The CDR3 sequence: CSARVLAGVFEQFF. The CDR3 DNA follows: TGCAGTGCTAGAGTTCTAGCGGGAGTTTTTGAGCAGTTCTTC.

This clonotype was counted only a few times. CDR3 nucleotides: TGTGCCAGCAGAAAACCCGGGACAGAAGAGACCCAGTACTTC. This gives the protein CASRKPGTEETQYF. This chain joins TRBV3-1 and TRBJ2-5; 7 nucleotides agree with TRBD1. The germline CDR1 and CDR2 sequences are LGHDT and YNNKEL (reference sequence). V trimming: 6 bases; J trimming: 3 bases; junction bases outside the gene matches: 7. There are 14 residues in the CDR3.

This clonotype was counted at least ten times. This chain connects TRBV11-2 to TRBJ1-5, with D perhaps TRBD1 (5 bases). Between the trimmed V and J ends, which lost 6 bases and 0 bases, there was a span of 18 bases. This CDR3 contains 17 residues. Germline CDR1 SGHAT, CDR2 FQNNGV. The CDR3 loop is CASSPLTEHYSNQPQHF. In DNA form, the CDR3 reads TGTGCCAGCAGTCCACTGACAGAGCACTATAGCAATCAGCCCCAGCATTTT.

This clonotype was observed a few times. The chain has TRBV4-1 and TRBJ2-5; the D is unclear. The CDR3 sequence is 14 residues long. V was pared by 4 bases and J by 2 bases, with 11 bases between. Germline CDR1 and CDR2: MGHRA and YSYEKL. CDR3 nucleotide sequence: TGCGCCAGCAGCCGTCCCCTAGGACAAGAGACCCAGTACTTC. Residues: CASSRPLGQETQYF.

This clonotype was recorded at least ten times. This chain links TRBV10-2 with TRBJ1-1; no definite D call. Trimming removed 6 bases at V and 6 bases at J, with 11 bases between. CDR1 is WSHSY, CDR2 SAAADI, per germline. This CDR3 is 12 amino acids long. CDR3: CASRHNEPEAFF. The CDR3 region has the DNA TGCGCCAGCAGGCACAACGAGCCTGAAGCTTTCTTT.

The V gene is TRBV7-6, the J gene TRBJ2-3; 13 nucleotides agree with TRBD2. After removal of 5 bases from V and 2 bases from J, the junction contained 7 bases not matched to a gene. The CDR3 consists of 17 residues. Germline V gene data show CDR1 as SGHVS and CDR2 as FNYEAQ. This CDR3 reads CASSRTSGGYVTDTQYF. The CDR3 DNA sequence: TGTGCCAGCAGCCGGACTAGCGGGGGCTATGTCACAGATACGCAGTATTTT.

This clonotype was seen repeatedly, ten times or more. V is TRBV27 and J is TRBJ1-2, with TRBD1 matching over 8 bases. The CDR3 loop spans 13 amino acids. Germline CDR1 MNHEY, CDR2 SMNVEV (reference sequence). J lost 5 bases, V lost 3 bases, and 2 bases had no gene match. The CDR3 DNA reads TGTGCCAGCAGTTTTGGACAGGGTTATGGCTACACCTTC. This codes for CASSFGQGYGYTF.

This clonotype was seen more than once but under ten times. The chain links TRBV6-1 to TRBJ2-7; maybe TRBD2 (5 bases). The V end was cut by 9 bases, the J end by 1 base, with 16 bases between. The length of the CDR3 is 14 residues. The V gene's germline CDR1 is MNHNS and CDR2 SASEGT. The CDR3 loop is CASKSKGDSYEQYF. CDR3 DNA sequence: TGTGCCAGTAAGTCTAAGGGAGATTCCTACGAGCAGTACTTC.

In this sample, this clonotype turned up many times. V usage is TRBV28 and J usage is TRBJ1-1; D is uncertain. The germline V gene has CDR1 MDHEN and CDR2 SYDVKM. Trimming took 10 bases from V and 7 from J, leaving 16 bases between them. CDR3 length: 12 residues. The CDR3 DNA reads TGTGCCACCGCGGCTAACGGACTTGAAGCTTTCTTT. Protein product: CATAANGLEAFF.

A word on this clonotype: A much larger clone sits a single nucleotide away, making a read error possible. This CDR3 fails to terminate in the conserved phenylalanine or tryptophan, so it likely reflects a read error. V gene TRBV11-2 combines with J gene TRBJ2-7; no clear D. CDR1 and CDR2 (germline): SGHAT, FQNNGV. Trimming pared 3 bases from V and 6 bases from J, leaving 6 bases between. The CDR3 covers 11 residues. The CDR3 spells CASSLSTEQYS. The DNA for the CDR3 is TGTGCCAGCAGCTTGTCTACCGAGCAGTACTCC.

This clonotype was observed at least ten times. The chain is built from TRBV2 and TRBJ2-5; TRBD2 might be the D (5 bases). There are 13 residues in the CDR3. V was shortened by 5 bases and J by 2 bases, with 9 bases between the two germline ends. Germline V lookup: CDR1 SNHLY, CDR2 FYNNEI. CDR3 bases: TGTGCCAGCAGTTGGACTCTACAAGAGACCCAGTACTTC. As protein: CASSWTLQETQYF.

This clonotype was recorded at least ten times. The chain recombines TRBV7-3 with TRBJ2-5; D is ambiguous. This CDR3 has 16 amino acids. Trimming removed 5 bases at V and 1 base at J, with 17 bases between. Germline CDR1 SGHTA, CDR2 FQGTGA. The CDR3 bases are TGTGCCAGCAGCCCCTTCTCTGGCTCCACCCAAGAGACCCAGTACTTC. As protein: CASSPFSGSTQETQYF.

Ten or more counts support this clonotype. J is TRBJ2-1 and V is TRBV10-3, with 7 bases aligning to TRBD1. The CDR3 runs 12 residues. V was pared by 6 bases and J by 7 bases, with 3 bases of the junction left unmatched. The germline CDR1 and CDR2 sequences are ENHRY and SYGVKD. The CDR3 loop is CAIRQGWNEQFF. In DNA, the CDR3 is TGTGCCATCAGACAGGGGTGGAATGAGCAGTTCTTC.

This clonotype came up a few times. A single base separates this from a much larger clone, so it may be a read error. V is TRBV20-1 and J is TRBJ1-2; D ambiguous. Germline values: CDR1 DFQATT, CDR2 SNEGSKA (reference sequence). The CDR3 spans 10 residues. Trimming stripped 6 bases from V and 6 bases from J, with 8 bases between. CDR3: CSALLHGYTF. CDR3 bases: TGCAGTGCGCTTCTTCATGGCTACACCTTC.

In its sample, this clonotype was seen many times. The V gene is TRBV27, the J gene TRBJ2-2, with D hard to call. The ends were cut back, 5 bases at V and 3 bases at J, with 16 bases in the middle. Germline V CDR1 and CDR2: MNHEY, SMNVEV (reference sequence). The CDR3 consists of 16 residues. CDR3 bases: TGTGCCAGCAGTACGTTAGAGGTACTGTACACCGGGGAGCTGTTTTTT. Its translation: CASSTLEVLYTGELFF.

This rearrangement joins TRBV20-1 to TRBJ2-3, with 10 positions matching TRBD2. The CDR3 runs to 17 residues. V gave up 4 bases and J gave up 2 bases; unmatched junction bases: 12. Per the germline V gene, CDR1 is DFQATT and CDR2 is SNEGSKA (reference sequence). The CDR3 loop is CSATPRGSGGFTDTQYF. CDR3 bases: TGCAGTGCTACGCCCAGGGGTAGCGGGGGGTTCACAGATACGCAGTATTTT.

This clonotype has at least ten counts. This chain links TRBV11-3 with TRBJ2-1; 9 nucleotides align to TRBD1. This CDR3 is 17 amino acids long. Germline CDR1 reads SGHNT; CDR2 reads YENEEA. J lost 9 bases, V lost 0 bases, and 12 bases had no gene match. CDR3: CASSLDSDRGAFGEQFF. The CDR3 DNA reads TGTGCCAGCAGCTTAGATTCCGACAGGGGGGCCTTTGGTGAGCAGTTCTTC.